This T cell receptor (beta chain) was sequenced during a study of beta chain features in type 1 diabetes. Central memory, naive, regulatory and stem cell-like memory CD4+ cells were sorted by CD45RO/CCR7/CD25/CD127/CD95/CD27. Expressed TCRB transcripts were sequenced, since all the RNA that had been isolated was reverse transcribed. Assay used: immunoSEQ multiplex PCR; TCRdb lists only in-frame clones, some missing. The sample carries fewer than 550,000 clones, about 10% recorded once. The CDR3 spans 12 residues. The V end was cut by 4 bases, the J end by 7 bases, with 13 bases between. CDR1 is GTSNPN and CDR2 is SVGIG in the germline V gene (reference sequence). This clone was seen only a few times.

The J gene is TRBJ1-2, the V gene TRBV30; D gene uncertain. This TCR was sampled from a young woman in good health. Sequencing used naive CD4+ T cells from blood. The CDR3 region is CAWTRGVAGYTF. Here the CDR3 DNA reads TGTGCCTGGACCCGCGGGGTAGCTGGCTACACCTTC.